This record concerns one T cell receptor beta chain sequence. Its antigen remains unidentified. The protocol was immunoSEQ multiplex PCR, while the TCRdb copy is restricted to in-frame clones and leaves out a portion. The sample shows more than 150,000 clones, around 94% of them seen only once. Germline CDR1 and CDR2: SNHLY and FYNNEI. The germline V and J ends were trimmed by 4 bases and 5 bases, with 11 bases remaining between them. This CDR3 has 13 amino acids. This sample is part of a study of T cell responses to AZD1222 COVID-19 vaccine. General study results and limits: The study identified only a handful of AZD1222 recipients as seropositive at baseline. After the peak T cell response, and only then, were repertoires sampled. Regions 160-218 and 743-854 held dominance among vaccine-associated CD4 TCRs, which spanned spike. White British ancestry dominated among donors, who included more females, and clonal diversity was possibly underestimated.

The material was peripheral blood, obtained 28 days after the second AZD1222 dose. This sequence was found in an adult who received the AZD1222 COVID-19 vaccine. The V gene is TRBV2, the J gene TRBJ2-5, with a possible D match to TRBD2 (5 bases). CDR3 region: CASSGEREETQYF. The CDR3 DNA is TGTGCCAGCAGTGGAGAGAGGGAGGAGACCCAGTACTTC.